These 8 T cell receptor beta chains originate from one sample sequenced in a study of preoperative IRX-2 immunotherapy in early breast cancer. Treatment given: preoperative locoregional IRX-2 cytokine immunotherapy. Sequenced by immunoSEQ multiplex PCR; TCRdb stores in-frame clones only, minus some. In the table there are about 2,800 clones, about 76% of which are singletons. This material consisted of tumor tissue, taken before IRX-2 immunotherapy. The receptors originated from a human donor with breast cancer.

This chain links TRBV30 with TRBJ1-5, with a tentative D call TRBD1 (6 bases). V dropped 2 bases and J dropped 0 bases, with 14 bases sitting between them. The CDR3 totals 16 residues. Germline V gene data show CDR1 as GTSNPN and CDR2 as SVGIG (reference sequence). The CDR3 DNA is TGTGCCTGGAGTCTCCCGGGGGCCTCTAGCAATCAGCCCCAGCATTTT. It yields the protein CAWSLPGASSNQPQHF.

The chain carries TRBV18 and TRBJ2-3; the D call may be TRBD1 or TRBD2 (5 bases each). The germline V and J ends were trimmed by 3 bases and 3 bases, with 19 bases remaining between them. CDR3 length: 17 residues. CDR1 is KGHSH and CDR2 is LQKENI in the germline V gene. The CDR3 DNA reads TGTGCCAGCTCACCGGGACGCTGGACCAGGGTAACAGATACGCAGTATTTT. Translated: CASSPGRWTRVTDTQYF. The whole variable domain, remainder taken from reference TRBV18 and TRBJ2-3, is NAGVMQNPRHLVRRRGQEARLRCSPMKGHSHVYWYRQLPEEGLKFMVYLQKENIIDESGMPKERFSAEFPKEGPSILRIQQVVRGDSAAYFCASSPGRWTRVTDTQYFGPGTRLTVL.

The J gene is TRBJ2-7, the V gene TRBV6-8; TRBD2 aligns across 11 bases. This CDR3 is 14 amino acids long. Trimming took 6 bases from V and 1 from J; bases not matched to a gene: 2. Germline V gene lookup returns CDR1 MNHGY and CDR2 SAAAGT. The CDR3 is CASRGTSGSYEQYF. CDR3 DNA: TGTGCCAGCAGGGGGACTAGCGGATCCTACGAGCAGTACTTC.

The J gene is TRBJ2-7, the V gene TRBV19; weak D call: TRBD1 (6 bases). This CDR3 is built from 13 residues. Deletions cut 3 bases from V and 4 bases from J, with 10 bases between. CDR1 and CDR2 (germline): LNHDA, SQIVND (reference sequence). The CDR3 is CASSIAGEYEQYF. The DNA of the CDR3 is TGTGCCAGTAGTATTGCAGGGGAATACGAGCAGTACTTC. The full variable domain, in which reference TRBV19 and TRBJ2-7 provide the parts outside the CDR3, is DGGITQSPKYLFRKEGQNVTLSCEQNLNHDAMYWYRQDPGQGLRLIYYSQIVNDFQKGDIAEGYSVSREKKESFPLTVTSAQKNPTAFYLCASSIAGEYEQYFGPGTRLTVT.

This clone occurred a few times. The J gene is TRBJ1-1, the V gene TRBV6-8; D is possibly TRBD1 (6 bases). The ends were cut back, 0 bases at V and 4 bases at J, with 12 bases in the middle. Per the germline V gene, CDR1 is MNHGY and CDR2 is SAAAGT. The CDR3 runs 15 residues. The DNA of the CDR3 is TGTGCCAGCAGTTACTCCCCGGACAGAATCACTGAAGCTTTCTTT. This gives the protein CASSYSPDRITEAFF.

This rearrangement joins TRBV7-7 to TRBJ2-7; 8 bases agree with TRBD1. The germline V gene has CDR1 SSHAT and CDR2 FNYEAQ (reference sequence). V was pared by 3 bases and J by 1 base, with 8 bases of the junction left unmatched. The CDR3 consists of 16 residues. The CDR3 sequence is CASSFDRGWGSYEQYF. The CDR3 DNA reads as TGTGCCAGCAGCTTTGACAGGGGATGGGGTTCCTACGAGCAGTACTTC.

This clone appeared a few times. The V gene is TRBV6-8, the J gene TRBJ1-2, with D tentatively TRBD1 (6 bases). Germline-derived CDR1 and CDR2 are MNHGY and SAAAGT. V was cut by 5 bases and J by 2 bases, with 9 bases left in between. This CDR3 comprises 13 residues. In DNA, the CDR3 is TGTGCCAGCAGTCCTACAGGGAACTATGGCTACACCTTC. Residues: CASSPTGNYGYTF.

By proportion, this clone is medium-sized. The J gene is TRBJ2-1, the V gene TRBV28, with D unresolved. The CDR3 loop spans 16 amino acids. V lost 11 bases, J lost 0 bases, and 20 bases lay in between. Germline values: CDR1 MDHEN, CDR2 SYDVKM. Here the CDR3 DNA reads TGTGCCCGTAAGGTACCGGCTGCTAGCTCCTACAATGAGCAGTTCTTC. Protein sequence: CARKVPAASSYNEQFF.